This T cell receptor (beta chain) was found in a study of T cells in Graves' hyperthyroidism and ophthalmopathy (dated by TCRdb to the late 2010s). Turning to the overall study: Peripheral blood was sampled at the time of initial diagnosis, prior to any treatment. For training and testing, the approximately 92 patients in the discovery cohort were randomly divided in a 7:3 ratio. After blood sampling, hyperthyroidism patients were treated with methimazole at a starting dose of 30 mg daily, and ophthalmopathy patients were treated with high-dose intravenous methylprednisolone. Prospective prediction of ophthalmopathy was tested in an independent validation cohort of 18 to 20 hyperthyroidism patients and some 17 patients who later progressed to ophthalmopathy. The paper describes TCR Vbeta CDR3 sequencing of roughly 130 peripheral blood samples, made up of fewer than 50 ophthalmopathy patients, around 73 hyperthyroidism patients and some 17 progressor patients. To identify distinguishing TCR V-J signatures, a discovery cohort of some 99 patients was used, comprising 40 to 45 with Graves' ophthalmopathy and about 59 with stable Graves' hyperthyroidism. Thyroid tissue and blood T-cell repertoires from about six Graves' hyperthyroidism patients were also compared in the study.

Findings and caveats that apply to the study as a whole: No statistical method was used to set the sample size in advance, and investigators knew the group allocation. Most expanded thyroid clonotypes (frequency above 0.001) were also detected in blood, suggesting blood repertoires may reflect thyroid immune responses. In validation, progression to ophthalmopathy was predicted by the model with almost 71% sensitivity and around 76% specificity, a median of approximately 6.5 months before onset. A model built on a 13 V-J signature distinguished ophthalmopathy from stable hyperthyroidism, reaching about 88% sensitivity and about 81% specificity in cross-validation and 80%/75% in testing.

Trimming costs V 0 bases and J 7 bases, and their ends lie 15 bases apart. Reading from cysteine to phenylalanine, the CDR3 counts 15 amino acids. Of the read, only the CDR3 DNA is kept; its 45 bases are in frame from base 1. Via the germline V gene, CDR1 is MNHEY and CDR2 SVGAGI. Amplification of TCR beta CDR3 regions was carried out from RNA transcripts. The first round of RT-PCR for the TCR CDR3 was performed with the HTBI primer set and the Qiagen OneStep RT-PCR kit. The libraries were constructed in a second round of multiplex PCR and then size-selected and purified. Sequencing of the libraries was done on an Illumina HiSeq2000 using paired-end 100 bp reads. Under the source paper's analysis protocol: SOAPnuke was used to process the raw data, removing reads that contained adapters or uncalled bases, had a mean Phred below 15, or lacked an exact match to the constant primer or identifier. COPE v1.2.5 was used to merge high-quality paired reads, and clonotypes were defined as unique nucleotide sequences. Clonotypes were aligned to IMGT TRBV, TRBD and TRBJ reference segments using MiTCR v1.1. Analysis was restricted to V-J combinations with a frequency above 0.0001, which covered roughly 99% of repertoires. The TCS score was defined as F50 (clonal expansion) divided by E x V (chaos), with BLOSUM62-based TCRdist calculated between CDR3 peptides within each V-J. Welch's t-statistics and random forest reduced around 520 V-J features to 13, which were used in a naive Bayes classifier (R e1071). TCRdb redid the processing of the public reads, applying fastp at Q25 and MiXCR, and retained in-frame beta chains. Rows merge per CDR3 protein into single entries with the most common DNA and genes. These V and J calls derive from TCRdb rather than the authors' analysis. This sample has 450,000 to 550,000 distinct CDR3 sequences in its table, and roughly a quarter of those were observed once. Jointly, the top ten make up approximately 10% of the sample.

This clonotype appeared many times. Its binding antigen is unknown. Base qualities are missing; no much larger clone stands one base away. In the ophthalmopathy patients, disease was moderately to severely active, with a Clinical Activity Score of 3 or more, a NOSPECS grade of 4 or more, and a duration of less than 3 months. The study excluded patients with uncontrolled infections, other autoimmune diseases, pregnancy or lactation. Clinical symptoms, serum thyroxine and TRAb, thyroid ultrasound, and orbital computed tomography formed the basis for the diagnoses. Ficoll-Paque density gradient centrifugation was used to isolate PBMCs from 8.5 to 10 ml of fresh peripheral blood. Total RNA was extracted using Trizol reagent, and RNA quality was assessed on an Agilent 2100 Bioanalyzer.

Here the chain combines TRBV6-5 and TRBJ1-1; no D gene can be assigned with confidence. The sequenced material came from blood. The sequence was collected from a woman under 40 with Graves' ophthalmopathy. The bases are TGTGCCAGCAGTTACTCACCACAGACGTTCGGTGAAGCTTTCTTT. It encodes CASSYSPQTFGEAFF.